A single sample is the source of the 30 T cell receptor beta chains below, sequenced in a study of blood T cell repertoires in COVID-19. Here immunoSEQ multiplex PCR was the method, and the copy in TCRdb shows in-frame clones only, minus some. The sample includes approximately 250,000 clones, 84% seen only once; the top ten take around 9.2%. Sequencing was done on a sample of peripheral blood. Receptors originate from a human donor in a cohort sampled during active COVID-19.

CDR3 sequence: CASSSLDRGGNQPQHF. CDR3 DNA sequence: TGTGCCAGCTCATCCTTGGACAGGGGTGGCAATCAGCCCCAGCATTTT. V and J are TRBV18 and TRBJ1-5, with TRBD1 matching over 9 bases. V was pared by 5 bases and J by 2 bases, with 7 bases of the junction left unmatched. Germline CDR1 KGHSH, CDR2 LQKENI. The CDR3 totals 16 residues.

The CDR3 loop is CASSGPGLAGYEQYF. CDR3 DNA sequence: TGTGCCAGTAGTGGGCCGGGACTAGCGGGTTACGAGCAGTACTTC. This chain joins TRBV19 and TRBJ2-7; 12 bases align to TRBD2. CDR1 is LNHDA, CDR2 SQIVND, per germline (reference sequence). The CDR3 contains 15 residues. The junction had 6 bases not matched to a gene; V was cut back by 5 bases and J by 4 bases.

The chain carries TRBV19 and TRBJ1-2; 8 nucleotides align to TRBD1. The trim removed 4 bases at V and 2 bases at J, leaving 3 bases unmatched. Germline CDR1 and CDR2: LNHDA and SQIVND (reference sequence). This CDR3 comprises 14 residues. The CDR3 DNA sequence: TGTGCCAGTAGTAGGCAGGGGGCGAACTATGGCTACACCTTC. Residues: CASSRQGANYGYTF.

The chain carries TRBV18 and TRBJ1-5, with D maybe TRBD1 (5 bases). V was trimmed by 3 bases and J by 0 bases, leaving 18 bases between them. CDR1 and CDR2 (germline): KGHSH, LQKENI. CDR3 length: 18 amino acids. In DNA form, the CDR3 reads TGTGCCAGCTCACCGGGACCGGGAGTCGGAAATAGCAATCAGCCCCAGCATTTT. It encodes CASSPGPGVGNSNQPQHF.

This clone is a singleton in its sample. The genes are TRBV4-1 and TRBJ2-5; TRBD2 matches at 9 bases. Germline lookup yields CDR1 MGHRA and CDR2 YSYEKL. The V and J ends lost 5 bases and 2 bases, in that order; junction bases with no gene match: 6. The CDR3 has 15 amino acids. This chain's CDR3 is CASSVLAGGQETQYF. In DNA, the CDR3 is TGCGCCAGCAGCGTTCTTGCGGGGGGGCAAGAGACCCAGTACTTC.

In its sample, this clone was seen a few times. This chain uses TRBV18 with TRBJ2-7, with D possibly matching TRBD2 (7 bases). This CDR3 comprises 15 residues. Germline assignment: CDR1 KGHSH and CDR2 LQKENI. V shed 3 bases and J shed 0 bases, with 12 bases lying between them. In DNA form, the CDR3 reads TGTGCCAGCTCACCGGGAGGGGGACCCTCCTACGAGCAGTACTTC. Translating it yields CASSPGGGPSYEQYF.

The chain carries TRBV19 and TRBJ1-6, with D possibly being TRBD1 (5 bases). Trimming left V 10 bases short and J 7 bases short, with 14 bases between. Germline CDR1 reads LNHDA; CDR2 reads SQIVND (reference sequence). CDR3 length: 13 amino acids. This CDR3 is CATKRGENSPLHF. CDR3 DNA sequence: TGTGCCACGAAGCGGGGGGAAAATTCACCCCTCCACTTT.

This clone was detected a few times. Other DNA sequences within the sample encode an identical CDR3. This chain links TRBV5-1 with TRBJ2-7, with D hard to call. The germline V gene has CDR1 SGHRS and CDR2 YFSETQ. This CDR3 has 12 amino acids. With 1 base removed from V and 3 bases from J, the gap between germline ends came to 5 bases. The chain's CDR3 is CASSLTGYEQYF. CDR3 DNA sequence: TGCGCCAGCAGCTTGACCGGCTACGAGCAGTACTTC.

The gene calls are TRBV11-2 and TRBJ2-5; 10 bases line up with TRBD2. V was pared by 2 bases and J by 5 bases, with 8 bases of the junction left unmatched. The CDR3 spans 16 residues. Germline-derived CDR1 and CDR2 are SGHAT and FQNNGV. CDR3 bases: TGTGCCAGCAGCTTATTAGCGGGAGGATGGAGGGAGACCCAGTACTTC. This encodes CASSLLAGGWRETQYF.

This rearrangement joins TRBV5-4 to TRBJ2-3, with a tentative D call TRBD2 (6 bases). Germline V lookup: CDR1 SGHNT, CDR2 YYREEE (reference sequence). The CDR3 has 18 amino acids. Trimming stripped 0 bases from V and 0 bases from J, with 17 bases between. The CDR3 loop is CASSLEVGRGASTDTQYF. The CDR3 DNA sequence: TGTGCCAGCAGCTTGGAGGTAGGGCGGGGCGCTAGCACAGATACGCAGTATTTT.

The chain couples TRBV27 to TRBJ1-6, with 7 bases fitting TRBD1. Germline V gene lookup returns CDR1 MNHEY and CDR2 SMNVEV (reference sequence). V dropped 5 bases and J dropped 0; count of bases not matched to a gene: 7. The length of the CDR3 is 17 residues. The CDR3 here is CASSTGTESSYNSPLHF. In nucleotides, the CDR3 is TGTGCCAGCAGTACTGGGACAGAAAGCTCCTATAATTCACCCCTCCACTTT.

This chain links TRBV2 with TRBJ2-2, with D unresolved. V lost 7 bases, J lost 6 bases, and 9 bases lay in between. This CDR3 spans 12 amino acids. Germline V gene sequence: CDR1 SNHLY, CDR2 FYNNEI. This CDR3 reads CASNFGSGELFF. CDR3 in DNA: TGTGCCAGCAACTTCGGTTCCGGGGAGCTGTTTTTT. The full variable domain, rest sourced from reference TRBV2 and TRBJ2-2, is EPEVTQTPSHQVTQMGQEVILRCVPISNHLYFYWYRQILGQKVEFLVSFYNNEISEKSEIFDDQFSVERPDGSNFTLKIRSTKLEDSAMYFCASNFGSGELFFGEGSRLTVL.

The V call is TRBV2, the J call TRBJ2-3; D might be TRBD1 (5 bases). CDR3 length: 15 amino acids. Germline V lookup: CDR1 SNHLY, CDR2 FYNNEI. Trimming shortened V by 7 bases and J by 5 bases, and 19 bases separated the two germline ends. CDR3 bases: TGTGCCAGCACTCCCTCCAGGGTTGTTCGAGATACGCAGTATTTT. Protein product: CASTPSRVVRDTQYF.

The chain recombines TRBV5-5 with TRBJ1-4; tentative D call: TRBD1 (6 bases). With 0 bases removed from V and 7 bases from J, the gap between germline ends came to 19 bases. CDR1 is SGHKS and CDR2 is YYEKEE in the germline V gene (reference sequence). This CDR3 has 17 amino acids. The CDR3 DNA is TGTGCCAGCAGCTTGGTCTTTCCGGGGGGCGTAGGTGAAAAACTGTTTTTT. Amino acids: CASSLVFPGGVGEKLFF. The variable domain in full, with the rest retrieved from reference TRBV5-5 and TRBJ1-4, is DAGVTQSPTHLIKTRGQQVTLRCSPISGHKSVSWYQQVLGQGPQFIFQYYEKEERGRGNFPDRFSARQFPNYSSELNVNALLLGDSALYLCASSLVFPGGVGEKLFFGSGTQLSVL.

V is TRBV6-5 and J is TRBJ1-2; 9 bases agree with TRBD1. Trimming took 2 bases from V and 8 from J; bases not matched to a gene: 6. CDR1 and CDR2 from the germline V gene are MNHEY and SVGAGI. CDR3 size: 14 residues. The CDR3 nucleotides are TGTGCCAGCAGTTACCGTGGACAGGGGAGAGGCTACACCTTC. Its protein is CASSYRGQGRGYTF.

The chain combines TRBV18 with TRBJ1-1; D perhaps matches TRBD1 (6 bases). The CDR3 length is 14 residues. The V end was cut by 4 bases, the J end by 1 base, with 10 bases between. Germline-derived CDR1 and CDR2 are KGHSH and LQKENI. CDR3 loop: CASSLLGGNTEAFF. The DNA of the CDR3 is TGTGCCAGCTCACTACTAGGGGGGAACACTGAAGCTTTCTTT.

The sample holds a few counts of this clone. The chain recombines TRBV3-1 (or the pseudogene TRBV3-2) with TRBJ1-6, with D possibly matching TRBD1 (5 bases). CDR1 and CDR2 from the germline V gene are LGHDT and YNNKEL (reference sequence). The CDR3 sequence is 15 residues long. V gave up 1 base and J gave up 3 bases, with 7 bases separating them. CDR3 nucleotide sequence: TGTGCCAGCAGCCAAGGGGGGGGCTATAATTCACCCCTCCACTTT. It translates to CASSQGGGYNSPLHF.

The chain uses TRBV6-4 and TRBJ2-1, with 8 nucleotides matching TRBD2. This CDR3 has 15 residues. V gave up 6 bases and J gave up 8 bases; unmatched junction bases: 12. Germline values: CDR1 MRHNA, CDR2 SNTAGT. CDR3 coding DNA: TGTGCCAGCAGCCGCACTAGCGGATCTCAGCATGAGCAGTTCTTC. Translated, it gives CASSRTSGSQHEQFF.

The gene calls are TRBV7-2 and TRBJ2-1; tentative D call: TRBD2 (7 bases). V lost 8 bases, J lost 9 bases, and 23 bases lay in between. The germline V gene encodes CDR1 SGHTA and CDR2 FQGNSA. This CDR3 has 15 amino acids. The CDR3 DNA reads as TGTGCCAGCCCCAGAGGGGGGGGTCCTCAAGGTGAGCAGTTCTTC. Amino acid sequence: CASPRGGGPQGEQFF.

This clone was seen a few times. In the same sample, other DNA sequences code for this CDR3. CDR3 region: CASSLGTANTEAFF. DNA for the CDR3: TGCGCCAGCAGCTTGGGGACAGCGAACACTGAAGCTTTCTTT. The gene calls are TRBV5-1 and TRBJ1-1; D might be TRBD1 (6 bases). Germline V lookup: CDR1 SGHRS, CDR2 YFSETQ. V lost 0 bases and J lost 1, with 7 bases in between. This CDR3 contains 14 residues.

The chain recombines TRBV25-1 with TRBJ2-7; D unclear. The V gene lost 3 bases and the J gene lost 2 bases, with 11 bases spanning the gap. The CDR3 is made up of 14 amino acids. CDR1 and CDR2 (germline): MGHDK, SYGVNS. In nucleotides, the CDR3 is TGTGCCAGCAGTGAGGGTTGGCGGACCTACGAGCAGTACTTC. It is translated as CASSEGWRTYEQYF.

The chain employs TRBV7-6 and TRBJ2-7, with TRBD2 identical over 9 bases. The CDR3 covers 15 residues. Trimming removed 6 bases from V and 0 bases from J; junction bases left unmatched: 6. Per the germline V gene, CDR1 is SGHVS and CDR2 is FNYEAQ. CDR3 DNA: TGTGCCAGCAGTCACCGTAGCGGGAGCTCCTACGAGCAGTACTTC. It codes for CASSHRSGSSYEQYF.

This rearrangement joins TRBV28 to TRBJ2-3; TRBD1 aligns across 7 bases. Germline assignment: CDR1 MDHEN and CDR2 SYDVKM. CDR3 length: 16 amino acids. V lost 0 bases to trimming and J lost 1 base; unmatched junction nucleotides: 4. The CDR3 coding sequence is TGTGCCAGCAGTTTATGGCGTGGGACAGGCACAGATACGCAGTATTTT. This codes for CASSLWRGTGTDTQYF.

V is TRBV10-2 and J is TRBJ2-5, with TRBD2 matching over 14 bases. Germline assignment: CDR1 WSHSY and CDR2 SAAADI. This CDR3 has 15 residues. Trimming cost V 5 bases and J 5 bases; bases outside gene matches: 4. The CDR3 bases are TGCGCCAGCAGTCCCGGGACTAGCGGGAGTGAGACCCAGTACTTC. Its translation: CASSPGTSGSETQYF.

The table lists this clone with a few counts. V is TRBV19 and J is TRBJ2-1; no clear D gene. V shed 2 bases and J shed 10 bases, with 12 bases lying between them. The germline CDR1 and CDR2 sequences are LNHDA and SQIVND (reference sequence). The CDR3 extends over 13 amino acids. CDR3 DNA sequence: TGTGCCAGTAGTATATTGGGCCATTGGGAGCAGTTCTTC. This encodes CASSILGHWEQFF.

The rearrangement uses TRBV5-1 and TRBJ2-5; a possible D gene is TRBD2 (5 bases). The CDR3 spans 16 residues. Trimming removed 0 bases from V and 0 bases from J, with 12 bases in between. Germline CDR1 SGHRS, CDR2 YFSETQ. CDR3 loop: CASSLGQRQNQETQYF. The CDR3, as DNA: TGCGCCAGCAGCTTGGGTCAGCGGCAAAACCAAGAGACCCAGTACTTC.

The chain is built from TRBV11-1 and TRBJ1-1; a possible D gene is TRBD1 (6 bases). From germline, CDR1 is SGHAT and CDR2 FQDESV (reference sequence). This CDR3 is 15 amino acids long. V shed 2 bases and J shed 7 bases, with 17 bases lying between them. The CDR3: CASSLIRGTNHEAFF. CDR3 sequence (DNA): TGTGCCAGCAGCTTAATTAGAGGGACAAACCATGAAGCTTTCTTT.

The chain uses TRBV6-5 and TRBJ1-5; 8 bases are shared with TRBD1. V was clipped by 5 bases and J by 2 bases; unmatched bases: 5. Germline V gene lookup returns CDR1 MNHEY and CDR2 SVGAGI. CDR3 length: 15 amino acids. The chain's CDR3 is CASSTMTGGNQPQHF. CDR3 in DNA: TGTGCCAGCAGTACCATGACAGGGGGCAATCAGCCCCAGCATTTT.

This chain joins TRBV2 and TRBJ2-7; 9 nucleotides agree with TRBD1. V lost 6 bases and J lost 3; bases outside the gene matches: 6. The CDR3 runs to 14 residues. Germline CDR1 is SNHLY and CDR2 is FYNNEI. The CDR3 nucleotides are TGTGCCAGCAGACCCGGGACAGGGAACTACGAGCAGTACTTC. Protein product: CASRPGTGNYEQYF.

This clone appeared a single time. The rearrangement uses TRBV27 and TRBJ1-2, with 9 bases identical to TRBD1. The CDR3 length is 18 residues. V shed 5 bases and J 4 bases; nucleotides not matched to a gene: 17. CDR1 MNHEY and CDR2 SMNVEV come from the germline V gene (reference sequence). CDR3 nucleotide sequence: TGTGCCAGCAGTCCGACCTCAGTAAACAGGGGGCTTACCTATGGCTACACCTTC. Encoded protein: CASSPTSVNRGLTYGYTF.